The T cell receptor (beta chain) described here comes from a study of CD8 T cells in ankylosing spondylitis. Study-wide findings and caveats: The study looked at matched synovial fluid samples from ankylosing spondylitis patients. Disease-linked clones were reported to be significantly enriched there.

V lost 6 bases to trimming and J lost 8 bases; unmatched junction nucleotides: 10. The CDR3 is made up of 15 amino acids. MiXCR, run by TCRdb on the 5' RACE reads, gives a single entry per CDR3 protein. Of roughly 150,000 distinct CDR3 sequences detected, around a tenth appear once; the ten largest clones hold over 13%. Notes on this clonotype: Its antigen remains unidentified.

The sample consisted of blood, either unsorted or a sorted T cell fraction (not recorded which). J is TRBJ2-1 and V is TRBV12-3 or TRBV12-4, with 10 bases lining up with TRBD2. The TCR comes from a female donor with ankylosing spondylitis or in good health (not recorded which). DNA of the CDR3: TGTGCCAGCAGGACACTACTAGCGGGACCCGATGAGCAGTTCTTC. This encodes CASRTLLAGPDEQFF.